Listed below are T cell receptor beta chains from one sample, sequenced in a study of radiation and T cells in renal cell carcinoma. Clones were sequenced by immunoSEQ multiplex PCR, and TCRdb holds only the in-frame ones, with some missing. Of about 130,000 clones listed, approximately 90% are singletons. This sample comprised blood, obtained from a patient whose treatment included radiotherapy and nephrectomy. These receptors were obtained from a woman aged 70 to 79 with renal cell carcinoma. The CDR3 runs from the conserved cysteine through the conserved F or W. Each record gives: D gene, clone size, V gene, J gene, CDR3 protein, CDR3 DNA. D genes are given only for firm matches. Some rows mark clone size as missing; the rest say once, few, many or name a class of expanded clone.

>.|.|TRBV6-5|TRBJ2-3
CASSYSRGGDTQYF
TGTGCCAGCAGTTATTCCAGGGGGGGAGATACGCAGTATTTT
>.|.|TRBV5-1|TRBJ2-7
CASSLVGSAITPYEQYF
TGCGCCAGCAGCTTGGTTGGGTCAGCTATAACCCCCTACGAGCAGTACTTC
>TRBD2|.|TRBV27|TRBJ2-1
CASSLRPSGGAGGEQFF
TGTGCCAGCAGTTTAAGGCCTAGCGGGGGGGCTGGAGGTGAGCAGTTCTTC
>TRBD1|.|TRBV19|TRBJ1-5
CASAGGPGNNQPQHF
TGTGCCAGTGCAGGGGGGCCGGGCAACAATCAGCCCCAGCATTTT
>.|.|TRBV20-1|TRBJ2-2
CSARITGELFF
TGCAGTGCTAGAATCACCGGGGAGCTGTTTTTT
>.|few|TRBV7-2|TRBJ1-6
CASSLDPAASTPLHF
TGTGCCAGCAGCTTAGACCCCGCTGCGAGTACACCCCTCCACTTT
>TRBD1|.|TRBV5-1|TRBJ2-7
CASSFTGGYEQYF
TGCGCCAGCAGCTTCACAGGGGGCTACGAGCAGTACTTC
>TRBD1|.|TRBV7-6|TRBJ2-7
CASSGGGYRGREQYF
TGTGCCAGCAGCGGAGGCGGATACAGGGGGCGGGAGCAGTACTTC
>.|.|TRBV6-5|TRBJ2-7
CASSEQRNSYEQYF
TGTGCCAGCAGTGAACAACGGAACTCCTACGAGCAGTACTTC
>.|.|TRBV19|TRBJ2-7
CASRDDTYSYEQYF
TGTGCCAGTAGGGACGACACCTACTCCTACGAGCAGTACTTC
>.|.|TRBV27|TRBJ1-4
CASSLRGTGEKLFF
TGTGCCAGCAGTTTAAGGGGGACGGGTGAAAAACTGTTTTTT
>TRBD2|once|TRBV4-3|TRBJ2-7
CASSQGILAESSYEQYF
TGCGCCAGCAGCCAGGGGATACTAGCGGAAAGCTCCTACGAGCAGTACTTC
>.|.|TRBV7-2|TRBJ2-2
CASSLVSSTGELFF
TGTGCCAGCAGCTTAGTCAGTAGTACCGGGGAGCTGTTTTTT
>.|.|TRBV27|TRBJ2-3
CASSLYKGGTDTQYF
TGTGCCAGCAGTTTATATAAGGGGGGCACAGATACGCAGTATTTT
>.|.|TRBV4-2|TRBJ1-6
CASSQGSGLGSPLHF
TGTGCCAGCAGCCAAGGATCAGGGCTAGGGTCACCCCTCCACTTT
>TRBD2|.|TRBV7-2|TRBJ2-7
CASSLGGGLAGEYF
TGTGCCAGCAGCCTAGGTGGAGGACTAGCGGGAGAGTACTTC
>.|.|TRBV5-1|TRBJ2-1
CASSPSRGRGDEQFF
TGCGCCAGCAGCCCTTCTAGGGGGCGGGGAGATGAGCAGTTCTTC
>TRBD1|.|TRBV10-2|TRBJ1-6
CASSARTGASSYNSPLHF
TGCGCCAGCAGTGCCCGGACAGGGGCAAGCTCCTATAATTCACCCCTCCACTTT
>.|.|TRBV7-9|TRBJ2-4
CASSSRVVSDKNIQYF
TGTGCCAGCAGTTCCAGGGTGGTGTCGGACAAAAACATTCAGTACTTC
>.|.|TRBV14|TRBJ2-5
CASSQVRAPQETQYF
TGTGCCAGCAGCCAAGTGAGGGCGCCTCAAGAGACCCAGTACTTC
>TRBD2|.|TRBV5-1|TRBJ2-1
CASSHRTSGGNEQFF
TGCGCCAGCAGCCACCGGACTAGCGGGGGTAATGAGCAGTTCTTC
>TRBD1|.|TRBV5-5|TRBJ1-4
CASSPTTGVTNEKLFF
TGTGCCAGCAGTCCAACTACAGGGGTAACTAATGAAAAACTGTTTTTT
>TRBD1|.|TRBV6-5|TRBJ1-1
CASSWGQVSNTEAFF
TGTGCCAGCAGTTGGGGACAGGTATCGAACACTGAAGCTTTCTTT
>.|.|TRBV15|TRBJ2-1
CATSRGRDEQFF
TGTGCCACCAGCAGGGGTAGGGATGAGCAGTTCTTC
>TRBD1|.|TRBV19|TRBJ1-5
CASSTSRRTGIGFHQPQHF
TGTGCCAGTAGTACCTCACGTAGGACAGGGATTGGTTTTCATCAGCCCCAGCATTTT
>.|.|TRBV9|TRBJ2-2
CASSVAQNTGELFF
TGTGCCAGCAGCGTAGCACAGAACACCGGGGAGCTGTTTTTT
>.|.|TRBV7-9|TRBJ1-4
CASSRGGNEKLFF
TGTGCCAGCAGCAGGGGTGGTAATGAAAAACTGTTTTTT
>.|once|TRBV30|TRBJ2-1
CAWTRDPQANEQFF
TGTGCCTGGACCCGGGACCCCCAGGCCAATGAGCAGTTCTTC
>.|.|TRBV5-4|TRBJ2-1
CASSLGRWNEQFF
TGTGCCAGCAGCTTGGGACGGTGGAATGAGCAGTTCTTC
>TRBD1|once|TRBV5-6|TRBJ1-5
CASSLGGREVGQPQHF
TGTGCCAGCAGCTTAGGGGGCAGGGAGGTTGGTCAGCCCCAGCATTTT
>.|.|TRBV4-1|TRBJ1-6
CASSQALTGSSYNSPLHF
TGCGCCAGCAGCCAAGCGCTGACAGGCAGCTCCTATAATTCACCCCTCCACTTT
>TRBD2|.|TRBV19|TRBJ2-1
CASSPAGGSYNEQFF
TGTGCCAGTAGCCCAGCGGGGGGGAGTTACAATGAGCAGTTCTTC
>.|.|TRBV29-1|TRBJ2-1
CSVRDVTNNEQFF
TGCAGCGTCCGGGACGTGACAAACAATGAGCAGTTCTTC
>TRBD2|once|TRBV5-1|TRBJ2-3
CASSFTGPGTSGGPTDTQYF
TGCGCCAGCAGCTTTACAGGGCCCGGGACTAGCGGGGGGCCCACAGATACGCAGTATTTT
>.|.|TRBV5-5|TRBJ1-4
CASSRPGGGEKLFF
TGTGCCAGCAGTCGGCCCGGGGGAGGTGAAAAACTGTTTTTT
>.|.|TRBV28|TRBJ2-5
CASSPGPQETQYF
TGTGCCAGCAGTCCGGGACCGCAAGAGACCCAGTACTTC
>TRBD1|.|TRBV28|TRBJ1-2
CASSKTGQGNYGYTF
TGTGCCAGCAGTAAAACTGGACAGGGGAACTATGGCTACACCTTC
>.|once|TRBV29-1|TRBJ1-2
CSVEDLKGYYGYTF
TGCAGCGTTGAAGATCTAAAGGGTTACTATGGCTACACCTTC
>.|few|TRBV9|TRBJ2-5
CASSVGLAQETQYF
TGTGCCAGCAGCGTAGGGCTAGCGCAAGAGACCCAGTACTTC